This entry describes one T cell receptor beta chain. This record belongs to a study of blood T cell repertoires in COVID-19. The wider study: Acute and convalescent COVID-19 samples came from the United States, Italy and Spain.

Clones were read by immunoSEQ multiplex PCR, and TCRdb kept only the in-frame ones, dropping some. Among roughly 500,000 clones, roughly nine tenths were seen once, and the ten largest hold approximately 0.9%. The germline gives CDR1 SGDLS, CDR2 YYNGEE. The trim removed 6 bases at V and 7 bases at J, leaving 19 bases unmatched. CDR3 size: 16 residues. Seattle researchers signed up patients amid active infection and tracked them longitudinally. The specimen was peripheral blood. The chain employs TRBV9 and TRBJ2-7; 7 bases are shared with TRBD2. This TCR derives from a man aged 18 to 30 with COVID-19, enrolled during active disease. CDR3 in amino acids: CASTLINSGTIREQYF. CDR3 in DNA: TGTGCCAGCACCTTGATAAACTCCGGGACTATTAGAGAGCAGTACTTC.